This section outlines one T cell receptor (beta chain) sequence together with its context. The antigen it binds to is not known. Base qualities were left out, and no much larger clone turns up one base away. The CDR3 goes from the cysteine to the phenylalanine over 12 residues. Only the CDR3 DNA stays, 36 bases, in frame from base 1. The V and J ends are trimmed by 5 bases and 9 bases, leaving 10 bases between them. The germline V gene sets CDR1 to MGHRA and CDR2 to YSYEKL. Using the deep immunoSEQ assay, multiplex PCR amplified TCR CDR3 regions from genomic DNA. Genomic DNA extracted from each cell subset was distributed evenly over all wells of several immunoSEQ 96-well plates, and each plate served as one replicate. For unsorted PBMC, about 300 ng genomic DNA, equal to 32,000 or so T cell genomes, was loaded into each replicate PCR. Genomic DNA from unsorted PBMC was sequenced over ten immunoSEQ deep assay plates. The purified libraries were quantified using a Qubit 3.0 fluorometer, sized with a Bioanalyzer 2100, and then quantified again using the KAPA Library Quantification kit. Each immunoSEQ 96-well plate was sequenced on its own single-read 150-cycle Illumina NextSeq 550 flow cell. Under the source paper's analysis protocol: The immunoSEQ output contained only junctional sequences without quality scores, so filtering could not match that applied to full-length reads. Sequences were annotated with PyIR, a Python wrapper for IgBLAST v1.9, and V/J genes and CDR3 were assigned using IMGT germline references. Any read was removed if the V/J assignment was weak (E-value above 1e-6), the CDR3 was missing, or the read contained stop codons, out-of-frame junctions, or ambiguous translated residues. V3J clonotypes were defined as sequences sharing an identical inferred V gene, J gene, and CDR3 amino acid sequence. The percentage overlap between two repertoires was calculated by dividing the number of shared unique clonotypes by the size of the smaller repertoire. Richness of each repertoire was evaluated using RTK rarefaction, the Chao1 estimator, and Recon v2.1 estimates of unobserved clonotypes. TCRdb provides this immuneACCESS table in a form limited to in-frame rearrangements. Some clones are lacking; in checked studies, under half of them reflect an unresolved V gene, and why the rest are absent is not known. V and J calls and clone size come straight from that table; D and trimming were deduced from the DNA. For this sample there are about 490,000 clones; 76% appear just once. 10% to 15% of the sample lies in the top ten.

The donors were healthy, HIV-negative adults with no recently reported acute infections or vaccinations. Only Caucasian adults living in Nashville, Tennessee, USA were represented among the donors. For unsorted samples, tens of millions of PBMCs were counted, and genomic DNA was extracted using the QIAamp DNA Blood Mini kit. Blood was collected by leukapheresis, and PBMCs were isolated by Ficoll-Histopaque density gradient centrifugation and then cryopreserved in liquid nitrogen vapor phase. This sample was included in a study of shared clonotypes between healthy human individuals (dated by TCRdb to about 2020). Notes on the research overall: A couple of women and a few men aged 18 to 49 years were included in the cohort. The study deeply sequenced blood TCR repertoires of five healthy adults to estimate repertoire size and the extent of clonotype sharing between individuals. Each donor's leukapheresis produced roughly between about 0.8 and 8.9 billion PBMCs. To increase sequencing depth and limit assay-specific biases, different laboratories used diverse techniques to prepare libraries and sequence TCR repertoires. On the study overall, not on this receptor specifically: Sampling was limited to blood, and TCR repertoires in tissue likely differ from TCR repertoires in blood. Pairwise subsampling indicated that sequencing depth was expected to affect the degree of clonotype sharing among donors. The genetic and exposure-history diversity represented was limited by the small number of donors.

The chain uses TRBV4-1 and TRBJ2-2; the D gene cannot be resolved reliably. The sample was PBMCs. The clonotype was recovered from a woman aged 40 to 49 in good health. Some clones in this sample may be carry-over from other donors' samples. The CDR3 here reads CASSSQRRELFF. The DNA is as follows: TGCGCCAGCAGCTCCCAACGAAGGGAGCTGTTTTTT.